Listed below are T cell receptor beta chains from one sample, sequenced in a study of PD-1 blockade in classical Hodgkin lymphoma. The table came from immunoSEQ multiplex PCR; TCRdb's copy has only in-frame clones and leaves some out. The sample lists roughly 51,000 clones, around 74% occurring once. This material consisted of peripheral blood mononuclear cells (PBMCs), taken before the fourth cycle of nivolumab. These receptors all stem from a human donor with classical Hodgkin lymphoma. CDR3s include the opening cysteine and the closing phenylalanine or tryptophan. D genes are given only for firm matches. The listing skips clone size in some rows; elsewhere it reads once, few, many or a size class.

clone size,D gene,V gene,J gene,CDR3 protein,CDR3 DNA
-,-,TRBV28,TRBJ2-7,CASSLGGARRYEQYF,TGTGCCAGCAGCTTGGGGGGGGCGCGAAGATACGAGCAGTACTTC
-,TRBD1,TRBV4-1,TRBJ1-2,CASSQSGTANYGYTF,TGCGCCAGCAGCCAATCCGGGACAGCTAACTATGGCTACACCTTC
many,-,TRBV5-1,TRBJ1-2,CASSLGSGPNYGYTF,TGCGCCAGCAGCTTGGGGTCAGGGCCCAACTATGGCTACACCTTC
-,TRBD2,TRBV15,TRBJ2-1,CATSRDFASGAYNEQFF,TGTGCCACCAGCAGAGATTTCGCTAGCGGGGCCTACAATGAGCAGTTCTTC
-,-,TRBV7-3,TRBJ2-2,CASSPGGPTGELFF,TGTGCCAGCAGCCCAGGGGGGCCCACCGGGGAGCTGTTTTTT
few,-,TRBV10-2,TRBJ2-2,CASMGLTNTGELFF,TGCGCCAGCATGGGGCTTACGAACACCGGGGAGCTGTTTTTT
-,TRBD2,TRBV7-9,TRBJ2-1,CASSLSLAGGVDEQFF,TGTGCCAGCAGCTTAAGCCTAGCGGGAGGCGTCGATGAGCAGTTCTTC
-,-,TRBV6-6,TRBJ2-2,CASSQTGAGELFF,TGTGCCAGCAGTCAGACTGGGGCCGGGGAGCTGTTTTTT
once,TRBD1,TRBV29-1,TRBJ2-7,CSVGRGQSYEQYF,TGCAGCGTCGGCAGGGGGCAGAGCTACGAGCAGTACTTC
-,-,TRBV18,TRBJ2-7,CASSLSGIPSYEQYF,TGTGCCAGCTCCCTTAGCGGCATTCCTTCCTACGAGCAGTACTTC
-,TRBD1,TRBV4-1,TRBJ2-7,CASSLDRGQYEQYF,TGCGCCAGCAGCCTGGACAGGGGGCAATACGAGCAGTACTTC
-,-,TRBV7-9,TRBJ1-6,CASSPDMMNSPLHF,TGTGCCAGCAGCCCTGACATGATGAATTCACCCCTCCACTTT
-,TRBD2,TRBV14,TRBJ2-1,CASSARGGSYNEQFF,TGTGCCAGCAGCGCCCGGGGGGGCTCCTACAATGAGCAGTTCTTC
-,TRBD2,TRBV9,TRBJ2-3,CASSEEGLPVTTDTQYF,TGTGCCAGCAGCGAGGAGGGACTACCCGTAACCACAGATACGCAGTATTTT
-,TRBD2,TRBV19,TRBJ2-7,CASSDAGVSSYEQYF,TGTGCCAGTTCCGACGCGGGAGTGAGCTCCTACGAGCAGTACTTC
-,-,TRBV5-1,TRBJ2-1,CASSDRRGARYNEQFF,TGCGCCAGCAGCGATCGACGGGGGGCCCGCTACAATGAGCAGTTCTTC
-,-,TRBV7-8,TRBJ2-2,CASSSARRGFGTGELFF,TGTGCCAGCAGCTCCGCCCGAAGGGGATTTGGCACCGGGGAGCTGTTTTTT
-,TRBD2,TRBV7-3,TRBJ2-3,CASSLVGGRGDTQYF,TGTGCCAGCAGCTTAGTCGGCGGGAGGGGAGATACGCAGTATTTT
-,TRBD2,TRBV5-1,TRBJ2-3,CASKGTSGDTDTQYF,TGCGCCAGCAAGGGGACTAGCGGAGACACAGATACGCAGTATTTT
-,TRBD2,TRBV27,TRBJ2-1,CASRGRREGPDEQFF,TGTGCCAGCAGGGGTCGGCGGGAGGGCCCCGATGAGCAGTTCTTC
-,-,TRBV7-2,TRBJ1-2,CASSLGQPQSYGYTF,TGTGCCAGCAGCTTAGGGCAGCCACAGAGCTATGGCTACACCTTC
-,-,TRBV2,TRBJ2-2,CASGSENTGELFF,TGTGCCAGCGGGAGCGAGAACACCGGGGAGCTGTTTTTT
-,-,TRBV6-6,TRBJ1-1,CASSYPFRDGNTEAFF,TGTGCCAGCAGCTATCCCTTCCGAGACGGAAACACTGAAGCTTTCTTT
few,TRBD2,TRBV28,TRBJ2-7,CASRLGLVYEQYF,TGTGCCAGCAGGCTGGGACTAGTCTACGAGCAGTACTTC
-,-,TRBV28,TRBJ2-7,CASTNPSGGRYEQYF,TGTGCCAGCACAAACCCTTCTGGGGGGCGCTACGAGCAGTACTTC
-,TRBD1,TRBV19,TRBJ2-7,CASSIRDRGSYEQYF,TGTGCCAGTAGTATCCGGGACAGGGGGTCCTACGAGCAGTACTTC
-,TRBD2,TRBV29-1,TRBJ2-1,CSVVEGTSGNEQFF,TGCAGCGTTGTCGAAGGGACTAGCGGCAATGAGCAGTTCTTC
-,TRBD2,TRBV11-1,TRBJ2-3,CASSQRAGGITDTQYF,TGTGCCAGCAGCCAGCGAGCGGGAGGGATCACAGATACGCAGTATTTT
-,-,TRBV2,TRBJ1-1,CASSPIWGAGTEAFF,TGTGCCAGCAGCCCCATTTGGGGAGCGGGCACTGAAGCTTTCTTT
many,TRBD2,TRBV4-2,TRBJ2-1,CASSPIIGTSGSGEQFF,TGTGCCAGCAGCCCAATAATTGGGACTAGCGGGAGTGGTGAGCAGTTCTTC
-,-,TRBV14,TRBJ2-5,CASSQGVIQGETQYF,TGTGCCAGCAGCCAAGGGGTCATACAGGGAGAGACCCAGTACTTC
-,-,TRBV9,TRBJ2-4,CASSVSEGWNIQYF,TGTGCCAGCAGCGTATCCGAAGGGTGGAACATTCAGTACTTC
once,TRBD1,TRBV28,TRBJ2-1,CASSQTTGSSYNEQFF,TGTGCCAGCAGTCAAACGACAGGGAGCTCCTACAATGAGCAGTTCTTC
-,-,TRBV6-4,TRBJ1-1,CASSYDLNTEAFF,TGTGCCAGCAGTTACGACTTGAACACTGAAGCTTTCTTT
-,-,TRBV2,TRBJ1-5,CASSDEGFRGNQPQHF,TGTGCCAGCAGTGATGAGGGGTTCCGGGGCAATCAGCCCCAGCATTTT
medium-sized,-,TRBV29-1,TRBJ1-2,CSVGEHSEDGYTF,TGCAGCGTGGGGGAACACTCAGAGGATGGCTACACCTTC